These 25 T cell receptor beta chains originate from one sample sequenced in a study. TCRdb reanalysed the RT-PCR reads using MiXCR and keeps one entry per CDR3 protein. Counted here are about 680,000 distinct CDR3 sequences, 12% to 15% occurring once; the ten biggest clones make up 3.6%. What was sequenced was memory CD4+ T cells from blood. All receptors come from a female donor in good health, serving as a healthy control.

This clonotype was counted between two and nine times. The J gene is TRBJ2-1, the V gene TRBV18; 9 bases line up with TRBD1. The germline gives CDR1 KGHSH, CDR2 LQKENI. This CDR3 is 15 amino acids long. The trim removed 1 base at V and 6 bases at J, leaving 4 bases unmatched. This CDR3 reads CASSPRGGQGNEQFF. The CDR3 nucleotides are TGTGCCAGCTCACCACGAGGGGGACAGGGCAATGAGCAGTTCTTC. Combining the CDR3 with reference TRBV18 and TRBJ2-1 gives the whole variable domain NAGVMQNPRHLVRRRGQEARLRCSPMKGHSHVYWYRQLPEEGLKFMVYLQKENIIDESGMPKERFSAEFPKEGPSILRIQQVVRGDSAAYFCASSPRGGQGNEQFFGPGTRLTVL.

This clonotype was observed a handful of times. The chain carries TRBV15 and TRBJ1-2, with D possibly being TRBD1 (5 bases). The length of the CDR3 is 16 residues. The V and J ends lost 4 bases and 5 bases respectively, with 20 bases between them. The germline gives CDR1 LNHNV, CDR2 YYDKDF (reference sequence). The CDR3 loop is CATSTDGTRGAYGYTF. CDR3 DNA: TGTGCCACCAGCACCGACGGGACCAGAGGGGCGTATGGCTACACCTTC. Supplemented by reference TRBV15 and TRBJ1-2, the full variable domain reads DAMVIQNPRYQVTQFGKPVTLSCSQTLNHNVMYWYQQKSSQAPKLLFHYYDKDFNNEADTPDNFQSRRPNTSFCFLDIRSPGLGDTAMYLCATSTDGTRGAYGYTFGSGTRLTVV.

This chain links TRBV4-3 with TRBJ2-3; 13 bases map to TRBD2. The germline V gene has CDR1 LGHNA and CDR2 YSLEER. The V gene end was trimmed by 4 bases and the J gene end by 2 bases; junction bases not matched to a gene: 6. CDR3 length: 17 amino acids. The CDR3 protein is CASSPGLAGFLTDTQYF. The CDR3 coding sequence is TGCGCCAGCAGCCCGGGACTAGCGGGATTCCTCACAGATACGCAGTATTTT.

In its sample, this clonotype was seen many times. The rearrangement uses TRBV15 and TRBJ1-1; D gene ambiguous. Germline values: CDR1 LNHNV, CDR2 YYDKDF (reference sequence). This CDR3 region has 12 residues. The V and J ends lost 0 bases and 7 bases respectively, with 6 bases between them. DNA of the CDR3: TGTGCCACCAGCAGAGATGGTCGTGAAGCTTTCTTT. It yields the protein CATSRDGREAFF.

Of note for this clonotype: A much larger clone sits a single nucleotide away, making a read error possible. The V gene is TRBV9, the J gene TRBJ2-5; 7 bases line up with TRBD2. V gave up 2 bases and J gave up 1 base; unmatched junction bases: 5. The CDR3 has 15 amino acids. Germline CDR1 and CDR2: SGDLS and YYNGEE. The CDR3, as DNA: TGTGCCAGCAGCGTCTCCGGGACTATCCAAGAGACCCAGTACTTC. As protein: CASSVSGTIQETQYF.

Only a few counts were recorded for this clonotype. The V and J genes are TRBV20-1 and TRBJ1-2, with no clear D. Germline CDR1 reads DFQATT; CDR2 reads SNEGSKA (reference sequence). The CDR3 extends over 12 amino acids. Trimming cost V 6 bases and J 4 bases, with 12 bases left between them. CDR3 nucleotide sequence: TGCAGTGCCCCCGAGGGCCGCTATGGCTACACCTTC. Its protein is CSAPEGRYGYTF.

This clonotype was seen a few times. The V and J genes are TRBV7-9 and TRBJ2-1; maybe TRBD1 (6 bases). V was cut by 5 bases and J by 7 bases, with 18 bases left in between. This CDR3 comprises 15 residues. Per the germline V gene, CDR1 is SEHNR and CDR2 is FQNEAQ (reference sequence). In DNA, the CDR3 is TGTGCCAGCAGCGTAACCGGGCTCCAGGGGAATGAGCAGTTCTTC. Amino acids: CASSVTGLQGNEQFF.

This clonotype was seen only a few times. The chain links TRBV11-2 to TRBJ1-6; TRBD1 matches at 8 bases. Looked up from germline, CDR1 is SGHAT and CDR2 is FQNNGV. The CDR3 is 15 residues long. J lost 7 bases, V lost 3 bases, and 5 bases had no gene match. CDR3 coding DNA: TGTGCCAGCAGCTTGGCCACAGGGGGGAATTCACCCCTCCACTTT. Amino acids: CASSLATGGNSPLHF.

The chain uses TRBV12-3 or TRBV12-4 and TRBJ2-7; the match to TRBD2 covers 11 bases. The trim removed 7 bases at V and 4 bases at J, leaving 9 bases unmatched. The CDR3 spans 15 residues. The CDR3 DNA reads as TGTGCCAGCACTGATAGCGGGGGGGCCACTTACGAGCAGTACTTC. This gives the protein CASTDSGGATYEQYF.

This clonotype was observed at least ten times. The rearrangement links TRBV5-5 to TRBJ2-3; no clear D. V was cut by 5 bases and J by 4 bases, with 11 bases left in between. Germline V gives CDR1 SGHKS, CDR2 YYEKEE (reference sequence). The CDR3 consists of 13 residues. CDR3: CASRRTQADTQYF. Written as DNA, the CDR3 is TGTGCCAGCAGGCGAACTCAGGCAGATACGCAGTATTTT.

There are a few counts of this clonotype. The chain recombines TRBV20-1 with TRBJ1-1; D not resolved. The V and J ends lost 2 bases and 4 bases respectively, with 14 bases between them. Germline CDR1 and CDR2: DFQATT and SNEGSKA (reference sequence). The CDR3 covers 14 residues. CDR3 sequence: CSARWIGMGTEAFF. Here the CDR3 DNA reads TGCAGTGCTAGATGGATAGGGATGGGCACTGAAGCTTTCTTT.

A few counts support this clonotype. This rearrangement joins TRBV28 to TRBJ2-5, with 10 bases fitting TRBD1. The CDR3 is made up of 12 amino acids. J gave up 5 bases and V 8 bases, and 2 bases lay outside the gene matches. The germline gives CDR1 MDHEN, CDR2 SYDVKM. The CDR3 here is CASSGQGETQYF. The CDR3 nucleotides are TGTGCCAGCTCGGGACAGGGGGAGACCCAGTACTTC.

This clonotype has only a few counts. The chain is built from TRBV7-2 and TRBJ2-7; 9 bases map to TRBD1. This CDR3 has 15 residues. CDR1 and CDR2 from the germline V gene are SGHTA and FQGNSA. The ends lost 5 bases at V and 4 bases at J; junction bases unmatched: 9. The CDR3, as DNA: TGTGCCAGCAGCGCCCGTTGGGGACAGGGATACGAGCAGTACTTC. Translated, it gives CASSARWGQGYEQYF.

V gene TRBV20-1 combines with J gene TRBJ2-3; D ambiguous. The V and J ends lost 0 bases and 1 base respectively, with 17 bases between them. Germline V CDR1 and CDR2: DFQATT, SNEGSKA (reference sequence). CDR3 length: 17 residues. This CDR3 reads CSARDPVLGSGTDTQYF. DNA for the CDR3: TGCAGTGCTAGAGATCCGGTGCTGGGGTCAGGCACAGATACGCAGTATTTT.

The chain uses TRBV5-1 and TRBJ1-5; D not resolved. There are 14 residues in the CDR3. Trimming left V 0 bases short and J 4 bases short, with 8 bases between. Per the germline V gene, CDR1 is SGHRS and CDR2 is YFSETQ. The CDR3 sequence is CASSLESPNQPQHF. CDR3 coding DNA: TGCGCCAGCAGCTTGGAGAGCCCTAATCAGCCCCAGCATTTT.

This clonotype was counted ten times or more. The chain couples TRBV7-2 to TRBJ1-3, with 7 bases that match TRBD1. Germline V CDR1 and CDR2: SGHTA, FQGNSA. V lost 5 bases, J lost 2 bases, and 6 bases stayed unmatched. The CDR3 sequence is 15 residues long. This chain's CDR3 is CASSVDRPPGNTIYF. For the CDR3, the DNA is TGTGCCAGCAGCGTGGACAGGCCTCCTGGAAACACCATATATTTT.

In its sample, this clonotype was seen many times. The CDR3, as DNA: TGTGCCAGCAGTTCTAGAAGGGAGCAAGAGACCCAGTACTTC. It codes for CASSSRREQETQYF. The chain recombines TRBV7-9 with TRBJ2-5, with D perhaps matching TRBD2 (5 bases). Germline V gene lookup returns CDR1 SEHNR and CDR2 FQNEAQ (reference sequence). V was cut by 6 bases and J by 2 bases, with 13 bases left in between. The CDR3 consists of 14 residues.

This clonotype was seen many times. The J gene is TRBJ2-1, the V gene TRBV29-1; 7 positions agree with TRBD1. V lost 4 bases and J lost 6; bases outside the gene matches: 6. The germline V gene has CDR1 SQVTM and CDR2 ANQGSEA. The CDR3 contains 13 residues. Here the CDR3 DNA reads TGCAGCGTTGGACAGGGCCTCTTCAATGAGCAGTTCTTC. Amino acids: CSVGQGLFNEQFF.

This clonotype was observed a few times. The chain joins TRBV4-1 to TRBJ1-6; the match to TRBD1 covers 8 bases. V lost 4 bases, J lost 8 bases, and 7 bases stayed unmatched. The germline CDR1 and CDR2 sequences are MGHRA and YSYEKL. The CDR3 is 15 residues long. CDR3 DNA sequence: TGCGCCAGCAGCCGAAAAGAACAGGGGGATTCACCCCTCCACTTT. This encodes CASSRKEQGDSPLHF.

This clonotype was seen only a few times. The chain joins TRBV5-1 to TRBJ2-4; 8 nucleotides match TRBD1. This CDR3 has 19 residues. Germline lookup yields CDR1 SGHRS and CDR2 YFSETQ. With V trimmed by 2 bases and J by 0 bases, 13 bases remained unmatched. DNA of the CDR3: TGCGCCAGCAGCTTAGGACAGGGTGCAGGAGGGTCAGCCAAAAACATTCAGTACTTC. Translating gives CASSLGQGAGGSAKNIQYF.

This clonotype was recorded a few times. This chain links TRBV28 with TRBJ2-7; 7 bases fit TRBD1. Trimming removed 4 bases from V and 0 bases from J; junction bases left unmatched: 12. Germline CDR1 MDHEN, CDR2 SYDVKM. CDR3 length: 17 residues. CDR3 amino acids: CASSSWGQTLSSYEQYF. CDR3 DNA: TGTGCCAGCAGTTCCTGGGGACAGACCTTAAGCTCCTACGAGCAGTACTTC.

CDR3 in DNA: TGTGCCACCAGTGATCCTTTCTTCGAGGGGAAATGGTTCTTC. Its protein is CATSDPFFEGKWFF. V gene TRBV24-1 combines with J gene TRBJ2-1; D may correspond to TRBD1 or TRBD2 (5 bases each). CDR1 and CDR2 (germline): KGHDR, SFDVKD. The CDR3 consists of 14 residues. Trimming cost V 3 bases and J 15 bases, with 20 bases left between them.

The V call is TRBV7-8, the J call TRBJ1-5; TRBD1 might be the D (6 bases). The CDR3 contains 15 residues. Germline values: CDR1 SGHVS, CDR2 FQNEAQ. The V gene lost 5 bases and the J gene lost 7 bases, with 18 bases spanning the gap. CDR3 in amino acids: CASSAQTGSGQPQHF. In DNA, the CDR3 is TGTGCCAGCAGCGCCCAAACAGGGTCTGGGCAGCCCCAGCATTTT.

Many counts were recorded for this clonotype. The chain joins TRBV29-1 to TRBJ1-1; no firm D call. Germline CDR1 and CDR2: SQVTM and ANQGSEA. The CDR3 spans 12 residues. The ends were cut back, 4 bases at V and 1 base at J, with 7 bases in the middle. Here the CDR3 DNA reads TGCAGCGTTGTGCGCGCGAACACTGAAGCTTTCTTT. Its translation: CSVVRANTEAFF.

This clonotype was detected only a few times. The V gene is TRBV29-1, the J gene TRBJ2-7, with TRBD1 matching over 7 bases. Germline trimming cut 7 bases from V and 3 bases from J; bases unmatched to any gene: 6. Germline V gene sequence: CDR1 SQVTM, CDR2 ANQGSEA. The length of the CDR3 is 12 residues. The CDR3 reads CSAGQVLYEQYF. CDR3 bases: TGCAGCGCAGGACAGGTCCTCTACGAGCAGTACTTC.